The present entry profiles one T cell receptor (beta chain) with its context. The target antigen is unknown. This table comes from immunoSEQ multiplex PCR, and its TCRdb copy is limited to in-frame clones, with some not included. The sample has about 680,000 clones, roughly nine tenths seen once; the top ten hold roughly 1.5%. This entry comes from a study of Ad26.COV2.S vaccination and SARS-CoV-2 variants. The study, taken as a whole, reports: Spike-specific TCR breadth was greater in vaccine than placebo recipients. Substantial response breadth was reportedly seen for spike-specific CD8+ and CD4+ T cells after vaccination.

Documented treatment: roughly 20 received Ad26.COV2.S at low or high dose, single or two shots; 5 received placebo; per-sample allocation not given. Samples analyzed were those drawn on day 63 after the first vaccine or placebo injection. With 5 bases clipped from V and 7 bases from J, the junction kept 10 bases outside the gene matches. Germline V gives CDR1 LNHDA, CDR2 SQIVND (reference sequence). The CDR3 totals 17 residues. The chain has TRBV19 and TRBJ2-2, with TRBD2 matching over 13 bases. The origin of this receptor is a person aged 18-65 years who received the Ad26.COV2.S COVID-19 vaccine or a placebo. Sequenced material: peripheral blood, taken in a trial of Ad26.COV2.S vaccine versus placebo. CDR3: CASSLYGLAGEGGELFF. The CDR3 DNA sequence: TGTGCCAGTAGTCTCTATGGACTAGCGGGAGAGGGCGGGGAGCTGTTTTTT.